Listed below are T cell receptor beta chains from one sample, sequenced in a study of cytomegalovirus exposure and HLA in healthy donors. Produced via immunoSEQ multiplex PCR; TCRdb's table is partial and in-frame only. Of 150,000 to 200,000 clones listed, under 85% are singletons. Specimen: PBMCs. These receptors came from a human donor in good health. Both conserved end residues are part of each CDR3. A D gene is named only where the DNA matches it firmly. Some rows mark clone size as missing; the rest say once, few, many or name a class of expanded clone.

D gene	J gene	V gene	clone size	CDR3 DNA	CDR3 protein
TRBD1	TRBJ2-2	TRBV30	-	TGTGCCTGGATTAATCGGGGACAGGGTTCGGGCGGGGAGCTGTTTTTT	CAWINRGQGSGGELFF
-	TRBJ1-1	TRBV11-1	once	TGTGCCAGCAGCTTAGCGTGGGGGACTACTCAAGCTTTCTTT	CASSLAWGTTQAFF
-	TRBJ1-4	TRBV5-1	-	TGCGCCAGCAGACACAGGGCTTCGGAAAAACTGTTTTTT	CASRHRASEKLFF
TRBD2	TRBJ2-7	TRBV13	-	TGTGCCAGCAGCCCACGGTCTAGCGGGGGACCCCTCTCCTACGAGCAGTACTTC	CASSPRSSGGPLSYEQYF
-	TRBJ1-5	TRBV15	few	TGTGCCACCAGCAGAGAAGGGGGAACTCAGCCCCAGCATTTT	CATSREGGTQPQHF
-	TRBJ1-1	TRBV19	-	TGTGCCAGTAGTATTCTAAAGACACACACTGAAGCTTTCTTT	CASSILKTHTEAFF
-	TRBJ2-5	TRBV6-1	-	TGTGCCAGCAGTGAAGGGGTACGTCCTTGGGAGGAGACCCAGTACTTC	CASSEGVRPWEETQYF
-	TRBJ2-7	TRBV18	-	TGTGCCAGCTCACCAGACTCGGCCTCCTACGAGCAGTACTTC	CASSPDSASYEQYF
TRBD1	TRBJ2-1	TRBV19	once	TGTGCCAGTAGCACAGGGGGCGCCTACAATGAGCAGTTCTTC	CASSTGGAYNEQFF
TRBD1	TRBJ2-7	TRBV5-1	-	TGCGCCAGCAGCCGCCGCTCGGGACAGGGGACCGAGCAGTACTTC	CASSRRSGQGTEQYF
-	TRBJ2-5	TRBV25-1	-	TGTGCCAGCAGTGAATATTTATCTTCAGAGACCCAGTACTTC	CASSEYLSSETQYF
-	TRBJ2-4	TRBV6-6	-	TGTGCCAGCAGTTCCCAGGTAGCCAAAAACATTCAGTACTTC	CASSSQVAKNIQYF
-	TRBJ2-7	TRBV7-9	-	TGTTCCAGCGGAAACTCTAGGACCGACTATAGCTCCTACGAGCAGTACTTC	CSSGNSRTDYSSYEQYF
TRBD2	TRBJ2-3	TRBV9	-	TGTGCCAGCAGCGTATTGGGAGGGACAGATACGCAGTATTTT	CASSVLGGTDTQYF
-	TRBJ2-2	TRBV9	once	TGTGCCAGCAGCGTAGCAGGGGGGACTCAACCAACCGGGGAGCTGTTTTTT	CASSVAGGTQPTGELFF
TRBD1	TRBJ2-7	TRBV2	-	TGTGCCAGCAGTGTGTGGGACAGGGGCTACGAGCAGTACTTC	CASSVWDRGYEQYF
-	TRBJ1-1	TRBV27	-	TGTGCCAGCAGCTTCGGACTGGGGAACACTGAAGCTTTCTTT	CASSFGLGNTEAFF
TRBD2	TRBJ2-3	TRBV7-9	-	TGTGCCAGCAGCTTTCAAGCTGGCGGGGGGGCAGATACGCAGTATTTT	CASSFQAGGGADTQYF
TRBD2	TRBJ2-1	TRBV18	-	TGTGCCAGCTCACCACCCCGCGGGGGGGGGCCCTACAATGAGCAGTTCTTC	CASSPPRGGGPYNEQFF
TRBD1	TRBJ1-1	TRBV7-9	-	TGTGCCAGCAGTCAGGGGGGTGGAGGCACTGAAGCTTTCTTT	CASSQGGGGTEAFF
-	TRBJ2-7	TRBV5-1	few	TGCGCCAGCAGCTTGGCCCCGTCCCGGGACATTTCCGAGCAGTACTTC	CASSLAPSRDISEQYF
-	TRBJ2-3	TRBV27	once	TGTGCCAGCAGTTTATCGAGAGGAACAGATACGCAGTATTTT	CASSLSRGTDTQYF
-	TRBJ1-3	TRBV10-1	few	TGCGCCAGCAGTGAGGCCAGATCCACTGGAAACACCATATATTTT	CASSEARSTGNTIYF
-	TRBJ2-1	TRBV6-1	-	TGTGCCAGCAGACTCCAGACTAGCTCCTACAATGAGCAGTTCTTC	CASRLQTSSYNEQFF